Listed here are 32 T cell receptor beta chains from one sample, sequenced in a study of regulatory T cells in long-lasting Graves disease. Arm-PCR of CDR3 regions and iRepertoire HTBI primers were used to build TCR beta libraries. TCRdb fed the multiplex PCR reads into MiXCR, producing one record per CDR3 protein. This sample has about 620,000 distinct CDR3 sequences, with roughly 15% found just once. Time point denoted: newly diagnosed GD, antithyroid drugs for less than 3 months. Generation of the TCR library employed RNA extracted from PBMCs. These data are also associated with another study on T cells in Graves' hyperthyroidism and ophthalmopathy.

Sequenced here: peripheral blood mononuclear cells (PBMCs), sampled at new diagnosis, from a patient treated with antithyroid drugs. Receptors were obtained from a woman aged 30 to 39 with Graves disease.

This clonotype occurred many times. V and J are TRBV10-3 and TRBJ2-3; TRBD2 might be the D (5 bases). V was cut by 0 bases and J by 8 bases, with 12 bases left in between. From germline, CDR1 is ENHRY and CDR2 SYGVKD. CDR3 length: 14 amino acids. The CDR3 sequence is CAISESDYQVTQYF. In DNA, the CDR3 is TGTGCCATCAGTGAGTCCGACTACCAGGTTACGCAGTATTTT.

This clonotype was counted only a few times. The chain uses TRBV20-1 and TRBJ2-3; TRBD1 or TRBD2 may be the D gene (6 bases each). CDR1 is DFQATT, CDR2 SNEGSKA, per germline (reference sequence). The CDR3 runs 15 residues. V gave up 5 bases and J gave up 5 bases, with 20 bases separating them. The CDR3 DNA reads TGCAGTGCTCCTCTAGGGGGAGGACGTATAGATACGCAGTATTTT. Its translation is CSAPLGGGRIDTQYF.

This clonotype appeared many times. The chain joins TRBV10-3 to TRBJ2-5; the D is unclear. Trimming removed 0 bases from V and 5 bases from J, with 10 bases in between. The CDR3 has 14 residues. The germline CDR1 and CDR2 sequences are ENHRY and SYGVKD. The CDR3 region has the DNA TGTGCCATCAGTGAGTCGGCCAATCGGGAGACCCAGTACTTC. Translation: CAISESANRETQYF.

Only a few counts were recorded for this clonotype. V gene TRBV4-1 combines with J gene TRBJ1-1; D remains unclear. V gave up 1 base and J gave up 0 bases, with 9 bases separating them. CDR1 is MGHRA, CDR2 YSYEKL, per germline. This CDR3 has 15 residues. The CDR3 loop reads CASSQVTPMNTEAFF. The CDR3 region has the DNA TGCGCCAGCAGCCAAGTTACACCCATGAACACTGAAGCTTTCTTT.

This clonotype was counted ten times or more. The gene calls are TRBV29-1 and TRBJ1-1; D is unclear. The CDR3 spans 13 residues. Between the trimmed V and J ends, which lost 5 bases and 0 bases, there was a span of 10 bases. Germline lookup yields CDR1 SQVTM and CDR2 ANQGSEA. CDR3 sequence reads: CSVSVGMNTEAFF. In DNA form, the CDR3 reads TGCAGCGTTTCGGTGGGAATGAACACTGAAGCTTTCTTT.

This clonotype was observed at least ten times. This chain connects TRBV12-3 or TRBV12-4 to TRBJ1-1, with D perhaps TRBD1 (5 bases). V dropped 6 bases and J dropped 6 bases, with 8 bases sitting between them. The CDR3 totals 11 residues. The CDR3 DNA is TGTGCCAGCAGCAGACAGTCTGAAGCTTTCTTT. Translated, it gives CASSRQSEAFF.

V usage is TRBV6-2 or TRBV6-3 and J usage is TRBJ2-7, with D perhaps TRBD2 (6 bases). This CDR3 is built from 13 residues. Trimming pared 7 bases from V and 2 bases from J, leaving 12 bases between. CDR1 is MNHEY and CDR2 is SVGEGT in the germline V gene. The CDR3 coding sequence is TGTGCCAGCACCCTTGGGGGGACCTACGAGCAGTACTTC. Translation gives CASTLGGTYEQYF.

The table lists this clonotype with many counts. This rearrangement joins TRBV28 to TRBJ2-5; D not resolved. Germline CDR1 is MDHEN and CDR2 is SYDVKM. Trimming removed 2 bases from V and 4 bases from J, with 8 bases in between. CDR3 length: 13 amino acids. The CDR3 here is CASSLSQLETQYF. The CDR3 region has the DNA TGTGCCAGCAGTTTAAGTCAGCTAGAGACCCAGTACTTC. The full variable domain, in which reference TRBV28 and TRBJ2-5 provide the parts outside the CDR3, is DVKVTQSSRYLVKRTGEKVFLECVQDMDHENMFWYRQDPGLGLRLIYFSYDVKMKEKGDIPEGYSVSREKKERFSLILESASTNQTSMYLCASSLSQLETQYFGPGTRLLVL.

The genes are TRBV28 and TRBJ1-2; D is possibly TRBD1 (6 bases). CDR1 MDHEN and CDR2 SYDVKM come from the germline V gene. This CDR3 has 15 amino acids. Trimming took 6 bases from V and 4 from J, leaving 18 bases between them. The CDR3 protein is CASRKQGAAGYGYTF. The CDR3 DNA is TGTGCCAGCAGAAAACAGGGTGCGGCAGGCTATGGCTACACCTTC.

Ten or more counts support this clonotype. V is TRBV27 and J is TRBJ2-1, with 9 bases matching TRBD1. This CDR3 has 18 amino acids. CDR1 MNHEY and CDR2 SMNVEV come from the germline V gene (reference sequence). J gave up 7 bases and V 5 bases, and 18 bases lay outside the gene matches. CDR3 coding DNA: TGTGCCAGCAGTCCCGAAGTGGGGACAGGGTGGAGGGGGAATGAGCAGTTCTTC. Translated, it gives CASSPEVGTGWRGNEQFF.

Many counts were recorded for this clonotype. CDR3 in DNA: TGTGCCAGCACCCAAGAAACCCTGAACACCGGGGAGCTGTTTTTT. This codes for CASTQETLNTGELFF. The chain couples TRBV2 to TRBJ2-2, with no clear D. This CDR3 comprises 15 residues. Deletions cut 7 bases from V and 1 base from J, with 13 bases between. The V gene's germline CDR1 is SNHLY and CDR2 FYNNEI.

This clonotype was recorded at least ten times. The chain recombines TRBV3-1 with TRBJ2-7, with 9 bases fitting TRBD1. CDR1 and CDR2 from the germline V gene are LGHDT and YNNKEL (reference sequence). With 3 bases clipped from V and 2 bases from J, the junction kept 2 bases outside the gene matches. CDR3 length: 14 residues. This CDR3 reads CASSQGQGTYEQYF. The CDR3 DNA reads as TGTGCCAGCAGCCAGGGACAGGGAACCTACGAGCAGTACTTC.

This clonotype was recorded at least ten times. This rearrangement joins TRBV5-1 to TRBJ2-2, with TRBD1 as a possible D gene (6 bases). Germline-derived CDR1 and CDR2 are SGHRS and YFSETQ. The CDR3 runs 17 residues. The V gene lost 2 bases and the J gene lost 5 bases, with 19 bases spanning the gap. CDR3 loop: CASSLKRQVEETGELFF. In DNA form, the CDR3 reads TGCGCCAGCAGCTTAAAACGACAGGTGGAAGAAACCGGGGAGCTGTTTTTT. The whole variable domain, remainder taken from reference TRBV5-1 and TRBJ2-2, is KAGVTQTPRYLIKTRGQQVTLSCSPISGHRSVSWYQQTPGQGLQFLFEYFSETQRNKGNFPGRFSGRQFSNSRSEMNVSTLELGDSALYLCASSLKRQVEETGELFFGEGSRLTVL.

This clonotype turned up a few times. The rearrangement links TRBV30 to TRBJ2-2, with a possible D match to TRBD2 (6 bases). The CDR3 is 13 amino acids. The V and J ends lost 0 bases and 7 bases respectively, with 9 bases between them. The germline gives CDR1 GTSNPN, CDR2 SVGIG (reference sequence). The CDR3 here is CAWSVGRGGELFF. CDR3 DNA: TGTGCCTGGAGTGTGGGGCGGGGCGGGGAGCTGTTTTTT.

The chain is built from TRBV29-1 and TRBJ2-7; TRBD2 matches 9 bases. With 7 bases clipped from V and 4 bases from J, the junction kept 8 bases outside the gene matches. The germline CDR1 and CDR2 sequences are SQVTM and ANQGSEA. The CDR3 spans 13 residues. This chain's CDR3 is CSAQRGAGYEQYF. The CDR3 nucleotides read TGCAGCGCTCAGCGGGGGGCTGGATACGAGCAGTACTTC.

This clonotype was seen a handful of times. The chain combines TRBV7-9 with TRBJ1-5; 7 nucleotides agree with TRBD1. The V and J ends lost 7 bases and 6 bases, in that order; junction bases with no gene match: 15. The CDR3 has 16 amino acids. CDR1 and CDR2 (germline): SEHNR, FQNEAQ (reference sequence). The CDR3 spells CASTSSGPGGPQPQHF. The CDR3 coding sequence is TGTGCCAGCACCTCAAGCGGGCCAGGGGGACCTCAGCCCCAGCATTTT.

In its sample, this clonotype was seen many times. The V and J genes are TRBV12-3 or TRBV12-4 and TRBJ2-7; D is undetermined. CDR3 length: 16 residues. Trimming took off 3 bases at V and 6 bases at J, with 21 bases between the two ends. The DNA for the CDR3 is TGTGCCAGCAGTTTTAGGGCCGGGTTGTCCCCTGGCGAGCAGTACTTC. It yields the protein CASSFRAGLSPGEQYF.

This clonotype was counted ten times or more. The rearrangement uses TRBV6-2 or TRBV6-3 and TRBJ1-2, with TRBD1 matching over 8 bases. Germline V lookup: CDR1 MNHEY, CDR2 SVGEGT. The CDR3 runs 13 residues. The V gene end was trimmed by 5 bases and the J gene end by 1 base; junction bases not matched to a gene: 0. The CDR3 DNA reads as TGTGCCAGCAGTGGACAGGGTAACTATGGCTACACCTTC. Translation gives CASSGQGNYGYTF.

Comments on this clonotype: Being one base from a much bigger clone, this may be a read error. This chain connects TRBV6-1 to TRBJ2-5; perhaps D is TRBD1 or TRBD2 (5 bases each). This CDR3 has 14 amino acids. V was shortened by 4 bases and J by 0 bases, with 9 bases between the two germline ends. Per germline, CDR1 MNHNS and CDR2 SASEGT. This CDR3 is CASSGGTHQETQYF. DNA for the CDR3: TGTGCCAGCAGTGGGGGGACGCACCAAGAGACCCAGTACTTC.

This clonotype showed up many times. The chain combines TRBV5-1 with TRBJ2-7, with D possibly being TRBD2 (5 bases). The CDR3 totals 14 residues. CDR1 and CDR2 (germline): SGHRS, YFSETQ. Trimming cost V 0 bases and J 4 bases, with 11 bases left between them. CDR3: CASSLGRDLYEQYF. The CDR3 DNA sequence: TGCGCCAGCAGCTTGGGCCGGGATCTATACGAGCAGTACTTC.

The table lists this clonotype with many counts. This sequence joins TRBV2 and TRBJ2-7; D is undetermined. The V end lost 2 bases, the J end lost 2 bases, and 7 bases lay between the germline ends. Per germline, CDR1 SNHLY and CDR2 FYNNEI. The CDR3 sequence is 13 residues long. The CDR3 DNA follows: TGTGCCAGCAGTGAACACTCCCCCTACGAGCAGTACTTC. Translating it yields CASSEHSPYEQYF.

In this sample, this clonotype turned up a few times. The chain uses TRBV28 and TRBJ2-7; 8 bases fit TRBD2. J lost 2 bases, V lost 7 bases, and 10 bases had no gene match. The CDR3 totals 15 residues. The V gene's germline CDR1 is MDHEN and CDR2 SYDVKM. The CDR3 here is CASTEPGLEAYEQYF. CDR3 DNA sequence: TGTGCCAGCACCGAGCCGGGACTAGAGGCCTACGAGCAGTACTTC.

This clonotype was counted between two and nine times. This chain links TRBV20-1 with TRBJ2-1; weak D call: TRBD1 (6 bases). CDR3 length equals 15 residues. V was trimmed by 4 bases and J by 0 bases, leaving 13 bases between them. The germline V gene has CDR1 DFQATT and CDR2 SNEGSKA (reference sequence). This chain's CDR3 is CSANPGVSSYNEQFF. In DNA, the CDR3 is TGCAGTGCTAACCCAGGGGTTAGCTCCTACAATGAGCAGTTCTTC.

As concerns this clonotype: With a much larger clone just one base away, this may be a read error. The gene calls are TRBV28 and TRBJ2-5, with TRBD2 as a possible D gene (6 bases). This CDR3 region has 12 residues. Germline V CDR1 and CDR2: MDHEN, SYDVKM. Trimming left V 6 bases short and J 6 bases short, with 11 bases between. This chain's CDR3 is CASREGRKTQYF. The CDR3 bases are TGTGCCAGCAGGGAGGGGCGGAAGACCCAGTACTTC.

This clonotype was detected many times. The J gene is TRBJ2-5, the V gene TRBV20-1; D might be TRBD1 or TRBD2, each matching 5 bases. Trimming left V 3 bases short and J 3 bases short, with 17 bases between. CDR1 is DFQATT, CDR2 SNEGSKA, per germline (reference sequence). This CDR3 contains 15 residues. Written as DNA, the CDR3 is TGCAGTGCTAGCGGGGTCTCTGGGGCAAAAGAGACCCAGTACTTC. This translates into CSASGVSGAKETQYF.

This clonotype occurred many times. One junction end does not reproduce the germline sequence, and a read error may be involved. This rearrangement joins TRBV5-1 to TRBJ2-7, with D maybe TRBD2 (6 bases). CDR1 and CDR2 from the germline V gene are SGHRS and YFSETQ. This CDR3 contains 13 residues. The CDR3 sequence is CASSLGSTYEQYF. CDR3 coding DNA: TGTGCCAGCAGCCTCGGGAGCACCTACGAGCAGTACTTC.

Ten or more counts support this clonotype. The rearrangement joins TRBV28 to TRBJ1-1; D remains unclear. The V and J ends lost 2 bases and 4 bases respectively, with 11 bases between them. This CDR3 is 14 amino acids long. In germline, CDR1 is MDHEN, CDR2 SYDVKM. The CDR3 bases are TGTGCCAGCAGTTTACCGGCTCGAGGCACTGAAGCTTTCTTT. Its protein is CASSLPARGTEAFF.

This clonotype showed up many times. The chain uses TRBV28 and TRBJ2-7; unclear D gene. Germline CDR1 and CDR2: MDHEN and SYDVKM. V dropped 4 bases and J dropped 5 bases, with 9 bases sitting between them. There are 12 residues in the CDR3. In DNA, the CDR3 is TGTGCCAGCAGTTCGTGGCCCCACGAGCAGTACTTC. Protein sequence: CASSSWPHEQYF.

This sequence joins TRBV14 and TRBJ2-3; D is possibly TRBD1 (5 bases). The CDR3 is 14 residues long. V lost 5 bases, J lost 6 bases, and 15 bases lay in between. Per germline, CDR1 SGHDN and CDR2 FVKESK. CDR3: CASSGRRGADTQYF. The CDR3 region has the DNA TGTGCCAGCAGCGGTAGAAGGGGCGCGGATACGCAGTATTTT.

This clonotype was detected ten times or more. The chain links TRBV19 to TRBJ2-3, with D perhaps TRBD1 or TRBD2 (5 bases each). The CDR3 sequence is 15 residues long. V was clipped by 6 bases and J by 0 bases, with 13 bases between them. Germline V CDR1 and CDR2: LNHDA, SQIVND (reference sequence). CDR3 residues: CASRPGRISTDTQYF. In nucleotides, the CDR3 is TGTGCCAGTAGACCGGGACGGATAAGCACAGATACGCAGTATTTT. The whole variable domain, filled in from reference TRBV19 and TRBJ2-3, reads DGGITQSPKYLFRKEGQNVTLSCEQNLNHDAMYWYRQDPGQGLRLIYYSQIVNDFQKGDIAEGYSVSREKKESFPLTVTSAQKNPTAFYLCASRPGRISTDTQYFGPGTRLTVL.

V is TRBV5-6 and J is TRBJ1-1; tentatively, D is TRBD1 (5 bases). This CDR3 contains 12 residues. The germline V and J ends were trimmed by 1 base and 7 bases, with 8 bases remaining between them. The germline V gene has CDR1 SGHDT and CDR2 YYEEEE. DNA for the CDR3: TGTGCCAGCAGCTTGAACAGGCTTGAAGCTTTCTTT. This translates into CASSLNRLEAFF.

Many counts were recorded for this clonotype. J is TRBJ1-1 and V is TRBV2; maybe TRBD1 (5 bases). The CDR3 consists of 15 residues. V was pared by 7 bases and J by 0 bases, with 15 bases between. Germline-derived CDR1 and CDR2 are SNHLY and FYNNEI. The CDR3 protein is CASNQYGTMNTEAFF. Written as DNA, the CDR3 is TGTGCCAGCAATCAATACGGGACGATGAACACTGAAGCTTTCTTT.